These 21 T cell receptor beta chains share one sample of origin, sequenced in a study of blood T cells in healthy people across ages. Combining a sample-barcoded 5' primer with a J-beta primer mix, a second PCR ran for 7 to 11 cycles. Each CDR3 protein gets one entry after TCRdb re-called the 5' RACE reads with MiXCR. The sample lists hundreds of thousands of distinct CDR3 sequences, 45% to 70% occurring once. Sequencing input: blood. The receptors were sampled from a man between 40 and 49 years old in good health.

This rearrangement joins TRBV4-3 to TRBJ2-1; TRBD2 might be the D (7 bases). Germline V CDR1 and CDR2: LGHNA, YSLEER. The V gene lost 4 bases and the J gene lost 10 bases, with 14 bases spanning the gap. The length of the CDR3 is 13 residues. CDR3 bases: TGCGCCAGCAGCCCATCGCGGGGGACAGAGCAGTTCTTC. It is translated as CASSPSRGTEQFF.

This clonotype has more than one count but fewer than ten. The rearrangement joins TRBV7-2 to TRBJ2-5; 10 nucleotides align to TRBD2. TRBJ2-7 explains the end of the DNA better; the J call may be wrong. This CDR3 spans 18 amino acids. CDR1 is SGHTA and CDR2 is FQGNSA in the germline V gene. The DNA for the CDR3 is TGTGCCAGCAGCTTAGGGACTAGCGGAATACGTGGGCTCAACGAGCAGTACTTC. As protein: CASSLGTSGIRGLNEQYF.

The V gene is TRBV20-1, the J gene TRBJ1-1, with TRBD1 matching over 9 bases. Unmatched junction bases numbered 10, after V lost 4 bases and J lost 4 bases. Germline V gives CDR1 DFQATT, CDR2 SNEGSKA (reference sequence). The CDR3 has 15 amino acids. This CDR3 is CSATGTGNGVTEAFF. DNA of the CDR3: TGCAGTGCTACTGGGACAGGGAACGGTGTCACTGAAGCTTTCTTT.

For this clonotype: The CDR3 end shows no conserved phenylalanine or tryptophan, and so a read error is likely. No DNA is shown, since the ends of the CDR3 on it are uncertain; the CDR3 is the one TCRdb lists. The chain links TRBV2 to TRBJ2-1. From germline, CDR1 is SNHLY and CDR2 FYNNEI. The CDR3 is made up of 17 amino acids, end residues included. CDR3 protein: CASSPLIGGAIKDERFS.

The CDR3 DNA reads as TGTGCCAGCAGCAAGACTAGCGGTTTTCATAGTGAGCAGTTCTTC. This sequence encodes CASSKTSGFHSEQFF. This chain connects TRBV7-6 to TRBJ2-1; 9 bases fit TRBD2. The germline V gene has CDR1 SGHVS and CDR2 FNYEAQ. The CDR3 sequence is 15 residues long. Trimming removed 5 bases from V and 9 bases from J; junction bases left unmatched: 11.

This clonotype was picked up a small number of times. CDR3 amino acids: CSAKVPAVAGLFF. The CDR3, as DNA: TGCAGTGCTAAAGTTCCGGCGGTGGCGGGACTGTTTTTT. The J gene is TRBJ1-4, the V gene TRBV20-1, with unresolved D. The CDR3 extends over 13 amino acids. CDR1 is DFQATT and CDR2 is SNEGSKA in the germline V gene (reference sequence). The V end was cut by 4 bases, the J end by 13 bases, with 19 bases between.

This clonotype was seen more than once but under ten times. CDR3 protein: CASSLRTTYEQYF. The CDR3 region has the DNA TGTGCCAGCAGTTTACGGACTACCTACGAGCAGTACTTC. The chain links TRBV12-3 or TRBV12-4 to TRBJ2-7, with D maybe TRBD2 (6 bases). V lost 2 bases and J 2 bases, leaving 7 bases between the germline ends. The CDR3 is 13 residues long.

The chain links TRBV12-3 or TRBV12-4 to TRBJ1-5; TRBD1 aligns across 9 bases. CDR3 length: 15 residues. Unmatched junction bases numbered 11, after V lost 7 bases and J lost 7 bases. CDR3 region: CASNYGTGTHQPQHF. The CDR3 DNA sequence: TGTGCCAGCAATTACGGGACAGGGACCCACCAGCCCCAGCATTTT.

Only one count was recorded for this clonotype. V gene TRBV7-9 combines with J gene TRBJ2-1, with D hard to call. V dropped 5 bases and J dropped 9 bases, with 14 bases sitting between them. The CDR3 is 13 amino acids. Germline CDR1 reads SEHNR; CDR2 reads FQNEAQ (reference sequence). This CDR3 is CASSPTPGAEQFF. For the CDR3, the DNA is TGTGCCAGCAGCCCTACACCGGGTGCTGAGCAGTTCTTC.

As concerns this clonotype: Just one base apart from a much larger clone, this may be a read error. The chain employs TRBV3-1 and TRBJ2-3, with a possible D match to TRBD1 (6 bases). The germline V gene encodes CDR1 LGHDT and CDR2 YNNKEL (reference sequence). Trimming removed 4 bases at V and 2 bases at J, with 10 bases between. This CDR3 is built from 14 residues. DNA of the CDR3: TGTGCCAGCAGCCCCGGACAGCTCACAGATACGCAGTATTTT. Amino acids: CASSPGQLTDTQYF.

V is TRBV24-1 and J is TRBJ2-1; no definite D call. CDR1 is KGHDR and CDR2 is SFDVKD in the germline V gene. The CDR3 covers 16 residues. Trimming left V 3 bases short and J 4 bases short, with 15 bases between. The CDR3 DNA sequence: TGTGCCACCAGTGATCCGGGCCACGACCCTTACAATGAGCAGTTCTTC. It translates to CATSDPGHDPYNEQFF.

The CDR3: CASSEYSTGVAKNIQYF. The CDR3 DNA reads as TGTGCCAGCAGTGAATATTCGACAGGAGTAGCCAAAAACATTCAGTACTTC. The chain couples TRBV25-1 to TRBJ2-4; D is possibly TRBD1 (6 bases). The ends were cut back, 0 bases at V and 0 bases at J, with 12 bases in the middle. The CDR3 loop spans 17 amino acids. CDR1 is MGHDK, CDR2 SYGVNS, per germline.

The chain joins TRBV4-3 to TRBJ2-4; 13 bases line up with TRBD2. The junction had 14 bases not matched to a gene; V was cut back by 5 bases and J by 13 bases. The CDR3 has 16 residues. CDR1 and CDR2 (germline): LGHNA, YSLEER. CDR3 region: CASSSGLAGIYNEQYF. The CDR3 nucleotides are TGCGCCAGCAGCTCGGGACTAGCGGGAATTTACAATGAGCAGTACTTC.

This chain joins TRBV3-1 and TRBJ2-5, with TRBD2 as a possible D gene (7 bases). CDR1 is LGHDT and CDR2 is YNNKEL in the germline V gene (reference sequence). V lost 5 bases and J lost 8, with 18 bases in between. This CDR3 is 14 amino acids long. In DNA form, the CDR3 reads TGTGCCAGCAGCTCTACTAAAGGGGGGGACACCCAGTACTTC. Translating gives CASSSTKGGDTQYF.

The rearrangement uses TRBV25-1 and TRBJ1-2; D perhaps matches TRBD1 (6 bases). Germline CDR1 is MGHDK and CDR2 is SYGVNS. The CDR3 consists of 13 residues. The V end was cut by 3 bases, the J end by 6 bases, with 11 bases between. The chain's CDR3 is CASSDPTGNGYTF. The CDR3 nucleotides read TGTGCCAGCAGTGATCCGACAGGCAATGGCTACACCTTC.

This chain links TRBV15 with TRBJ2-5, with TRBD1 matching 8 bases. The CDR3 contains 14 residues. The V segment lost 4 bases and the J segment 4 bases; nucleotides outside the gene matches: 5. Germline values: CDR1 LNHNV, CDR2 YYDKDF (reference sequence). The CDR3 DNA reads TGTGCCACCAGCATAGGACAGGGTGGAGAGACCCAGTACTTC. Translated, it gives CATSIGQGGETQYF.

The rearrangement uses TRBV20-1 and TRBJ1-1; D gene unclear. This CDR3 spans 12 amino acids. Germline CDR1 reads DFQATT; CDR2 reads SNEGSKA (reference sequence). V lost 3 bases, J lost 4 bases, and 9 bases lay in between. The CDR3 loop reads CSASSMFTEAFF. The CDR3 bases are TGCAGTGCTAGTTCGATGTTCACTGAAGCTTTCTTT.

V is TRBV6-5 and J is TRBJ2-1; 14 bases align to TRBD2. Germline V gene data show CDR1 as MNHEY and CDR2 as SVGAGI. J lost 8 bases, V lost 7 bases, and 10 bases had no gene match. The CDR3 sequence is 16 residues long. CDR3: CASTQGTSGSSDEQFF. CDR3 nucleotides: TGTGCCAGCACTCAGGGGACTAGCGGGAGTTCGGATGAGCAGTTCTTC.

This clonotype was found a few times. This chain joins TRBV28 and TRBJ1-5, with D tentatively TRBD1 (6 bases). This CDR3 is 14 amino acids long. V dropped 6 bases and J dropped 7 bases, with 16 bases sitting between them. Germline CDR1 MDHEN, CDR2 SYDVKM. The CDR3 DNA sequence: TGTGCCAGCAGCCCCGTTCAGGGGCTGCAGCCCCAGCATTTT. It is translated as CASSPVQGLQPQHF.

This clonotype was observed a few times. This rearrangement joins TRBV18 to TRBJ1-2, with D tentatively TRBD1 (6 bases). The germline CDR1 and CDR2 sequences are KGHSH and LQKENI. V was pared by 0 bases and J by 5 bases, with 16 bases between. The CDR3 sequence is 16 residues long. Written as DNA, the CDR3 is TGTGCCAGCTCACCACCGAGTGTGGGGGGGGCATATGGCTACACCTTC. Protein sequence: CASSPPSVGGAYGYTF.

Here the CDR3 reads CSANPQGRETQYF. The CDR3 nucleotides read TGCAGTGCTAACCCCCAGGGGAGGGAGACCCAGTACTTC. J is TRBJ2-5 and V is TRBV29-1, with D possibly being TRBD1 or TRBD2 (6 bases each). The CDR3 is 13 amino acids. Germline lookup yields CDR1 SQVTM and CDR2 ANQGSEA. Filled out from reference TRBV29-1 and TRBJ2-5, the complete variable domain reads SAVISQKPSRDICQRGTSLTIQCQVDSQVTMMFWYRQQPGQSLTLIATANQGSEATYESGFVIDKFPISRPNLTFSTLTVSNMSPEDSSIYLCSANPQGRETQYFGPGTRLLVL.